The 23 T cell receptor beta chains reported below all come from one sample, sequenced in a study of long-term antiretroviral therapy in people with HIV. An immunoSEQ assay, version v3.0, was performed at survey level. Using immunoSEQ multiplex PCR, the repertoire was profiled, and TCRdb retains in-frame clones only, with some absent. This sample has about 20,000 clones, with approximately 82% found just once. Here the sequenced sample was unsorted PBMCs, taken 2.3 to 2.5 years after starting antiretroviral therapy. All receptors derive from a man aged 35-49 years with HIV.

V gene TRBV18 combines with J gene TRBJ1-2; no clear D gene. This CDR3 spans 12 amino acids. Germline V lookup: CDR1 KGHSH, CDR2 LQKENI. Between the trimmed V and J ends, which lost 2 bases and 6 bases, there was a span of 7 bases. This CDR3 is CASSPSGDGYTF. Written as DNA, the CDR3 is TGTGCCAGCTCACCATCCGGGGATGGCTACACCTTC.

The genes are TRBV18 and TRBJ1-2; D unresolved. Germline values: CDR1 KGHSH, CDR2 LQKENI. V dropped 3 bases and J dropped 8 bases, with 13 bases sitting between them. The CDR3 extends over 13 amino acids. In DNA form, the CDR3 reads TGTGCCAGCTCACCTCCCGTGCGGAGCGGCTACACCTTC. As protein: CASSPPVRSGYTF.

The chain joins TRBV5-1 to TRBJ1-5; the D gene is possibly TRBD1 (5 bases). V lost 0 bases to trimming and J lost 12 bases, with 19 bases between them. This CDR3 is 15 amino acids long. Germline V gene lookup returns CDR1 SGHRS and CDR2 YFSETQ. The CDR3 nucleotides read TGCGCCAGCAGCTTGGGCGGGACGTCCGCTGATCTCCAGCATTTT. It translates to CASSLGGTSADLQHF.

In this sample, this clone turned up a few times. This sequence joins TRBV27 and TRBJ2-1; 12 nucleotides line up with TRBD2. V gave up 4 bases and J gave up 5 bases; unmatched junction bases: 0. This CDR3 has 14 residues. Germline V gene lookup returns CDR1 MNHEY and CDR2 SMNVEV (reference sequence). CDR3 sequence (DNA): TGTGCCAGCAGTTGGACTAGCGGGGACAATGAGCAGTTCTTC. This gives the protein CASSWTSGDNEQFF.

The chain carries TRBV18 and TRBJ2-1; TRBD2 aligns across 8 bases. Germline CDR1 reads KGHSH; CDR2 reads LQKENI. The J segment lost 7 bases and the V segment lost 3 bases, leaving 5 bases of the junction unmatched. There are 14 residues in the CDR3. The DNA for the CDR3 is TGTGCCAGCTCACCCGGGGGGGGGAGGAATGAGCAGTTCTTC. Its protein is CASSPGGGRNEQFF.

The chain carries TRBV11-1 and TRBJ1-6; D unresolved. This CDR3 comprises 13 residues. V lost 2 bases and J 10 bases, leaving 9 bases between the germline ends. CDR1 is SGHAT and CDR2 is FQDESV in the germline V gene (reference sequence). CDR3 sequence (DNA): TGTGCCAGCAGCTTAAATGGAGGCTCACCCCTCCACTTT. Residues: CASSLNGGSPLHF.

V gene TRBV7-9 combines with J gene TRBJ2-7, with D unresolved. This CDR3 is built from 16 residues. Per the germline V gene, CDR1 is SEHNR and CDR2 is FQNEAQ (reference sequence). V was trimmed by 5 bases and J by 13 bases, leaving 30 bases between them. The CDR3 sequence: CASSSQSPNLRAGLYF. The DNA for the CDR3 is TGTGCCAGCAGCAGCCAGAGCCCGAACCTCCGTGCCGGGCTCTACTTC.

The V call is TRBV30, the J call TRBJ1-1; D is unresolved. Deletions cut 5 bases from V and 6 bases from J, with 13 bases between. Germline CDR1 is GTSNPN and CDR2 is SVGIG (reference sequence). The length of the CDR3 is 12 residues. The CDR3 DNA is TGTGCCTGGGATGGATTCCCCCCTGAAGCTTTCTTT. It codes for CAWDGFPPEAFF. The whole variable domain, remainder taken from reference TRBV30 and TRBJ1-1, is SQTIHQWPATLVQPVGSPLSLECTVEGTSNPNLYWYRQAAGRGLQLLFYSVGIGQISSEVPQNLSASRPQDRQFILSSKKLLLSDSGFYLCAWDGFPPEAFFGQGTRLTVV.

The chain combines TRBV10-2 with TRBJ2-7; 7 bases agree with TRBD1. V dropped 2 bases and J dropped 7; count of bases not matched to a gene: 5. There are 13 residues in the CDR3. CDR1 is WSHSY and CDR2 is SAAADI in the germline V gene. The CDR3 here is CASSERGPWEQYF. DNA for the CDR3: TGCGCCAGCAGTGAGAGGGGGCCATGGGAGCAGTACTTC.

The rearrangement links TRBV27 to TRBJ2-6, with unresolved D. Trimming left V 3 bases short and J 4 bases short, with 4 bases between. The CDR3 covers 13 residues. CDR1 and CDR2 from the germline V gene are MNHEY and SMNVEV (reference sequence). The CDR3 region is CASSFAGANVLTF. The DNA for the CDR3 is TGTGCCAGCAGTTTTGCCGGGGCCAACGTCCTGACTTTC.

This rearrangement joins TRBV5-6 to TRBJ2-1; TRBD1 might be the D (5 bases). The CDR3 runs 15 residues. The V gene lost 0 bases and the J gene lost 2 bases, with 9 bases spanning the gap. Germline CDR1 reads SGHDT; CDR2 reads YYEEEE. The CDR3 sequence: CASSLEGAPYNEQFF. The CDR3 nucleotides are TGTGCCAGCAGCTTGGAAGGGGCCCCCTACAATGAGCAGTTCTTC.

The chain is built from TRBV13 and TRBJ2-7; TRBD1 matches at 8 bases. Germline loops: CDR1 PRHDT, CDR2 FYEKMQ (reference sequence). The CDR3 has 14 residues. J gave up 1 base and V 5 bases, and 4 bases lay outside the gene matches. Written as DNA, the CDR3 is TGTGCCAGCAGCCAGCGGACAGGGTCCTACGAGCAGTACTTC. Its translation is CASSQRTGSYEQYF.

This chain links TRBV2 with TRBJ2-7, with 11 bases that match TRBD1. CDR1 and CDR2 (germline): SNHLY, FYNNEI. V lost 4 bases, J lost 4 bases, and 3 bases stayed unmatched. The CDR3 loop spans 14 amino acids. The CDR3: CASSVGQGVYEQYF. The CDR3 DNA reads TGTGCCAGCAGTGTGGGACAGGGGGTGTACGAGCAGTACTTC.

The chain has TRBV27 and TRBJ1-2; D might be TRBD1 (5 bases). Germline CDR1 MNHEY, CDR2 SMNVEV (reference sequence). Trimming removed 2 bases at V and 2 bases at J, with 15 bases between. The CDR3 runs 16 residues. Here the CDR3 reads CASSLTRGTGNYGYTF. The DNA of the CDR3 is TGTGCCAGCAGTTTAACTCGTGGGACCGGGAACTATGGCTACACCTTC.

The chain is built from TRBV5-4 and TRBJ2-3, with 8 bases aligning to TRBD2. This CDR3 comprises 15 residues. Trimming removed 4 bases from V and 4 bases from J; junction bases left unmatched: 8. CDR1 and CDR2 from the germline V gene are SGHNT and YYREEE (reference sequence). The CDR3 sequence is CASSAPGLEPDTQYF. The CDR3 DNA follows: TGTGCCAGCAGCGCCCCGGGACTAGAACCAGATACGCAGTATTTT. The full variable domain, completed using reference TRBV5-4 and TRBJ2-3, is ETGVTQSPTHLIKTRGQQVTLRCSSQSGHNTVSWYQQALGQGPQFIFQYYREEENGRGNFPPRFSGLQFPNYSSELNVNALELDDSALYLCASSAPGLEPDTQYFGPGTRLTVL.

The chain joins TRBV5-1 to TRBJ2-1; 9 positions match TRBD1. Germline V lookup: CDR1 SGHRS, CDR2 YFSETQ. The CDR3 length is 15 residues. J lost 9 bases, V lost 4 bases, and 11 bases had no gene match. CDR3 sequence: CASSIMQDRGGEQFF. The CDR3, as DNA: TGCGCCAGCAGCATCATGCAGGACAGGGGAGGTGAGCAGTTCTTC.

The chain has TRBV9 and TRBJ1-1; TRBD1 is a possible D gene (6 bases). Germline assignment: CDR1 SGDLS and CDR2 YYNGEE. The CDR3 consists of 14 residues. Trimming pared 3 bases from V and 0 bases from J, leaving 9 bases between. The CDR3 DNA reads as TGTGCCAGCAGCGAAACAGGGTTGAACACTGAAGCTTTCTTT. Protein sequence: CASSETGLNTEAFF.

This clone showed up just once. The chain uses TRBV5-1 and TRBJ2-3; 10 bases are shared with TRBD2. Germline trimming cut 0 bases from V and 3 bases from J; bases unmatched to any gene: 4. Germline V gene lookup returns CDR1 SGHRS and CDR2 YFSETQ. The length of the CDR3 is 16 residues. The CDR3 region is CASSLGSSGGTDTQYF. The CDR3 nucleotides are TGCGCCAGCAGCTTGGGGTCTAGCGGGGGTACAGATACGCAGTATTTT.

The chain recombines TRBV5-6 with TRBJ1-1; D unresolved. V was trimmed by 4 bases and J by 3 bases, leaving 10 bases between them. The CDR3 consists of 13 residues. In germline, CDR1 is SGHDT, CDR2 YYEEEE. CDR3 sequence reads: CASSKTRDTEAFF. CDR3 bases: TGTGCCAGCAGCAAAACCCGGGACACTGAAGCTTTCTTT.

The gene calls are TRBV12-5 and TRBJ1-2; TRBD1 agrees at 7 bases. Germline V lookup: CDR1 LGHNT, CDR2 FRNRAP. Trimming cost V 6 bases and J 3 bases; bases outside gene matches: 10. This CDR3 contains 15 residues. Here the CDR3 reads CASGEEPGQHYGYTF. The DNA for the CDR3 is TGTGCTAGTGGCGAAGAGCCGGGACAGCACTATGGCTACACCTTC.

This clone was counted a single time. The rearrangement joins TRBV7-3 to TRBJ2-4, with a weak D call TRBD2 (5 bases). The V gene's germline CDR1 is SGHTA and CDR2 FQGTGA. This CDR3 region has 15 residues. V lost 2 bases and J 8 bases, leaving 16 bases between the germline ends. The chain's CDR3 is CASSLRTDRGDIQYF. CDR3 in DNA: TGTGCCAGCAGCTTACGGACCGACCGGGGAGACATTCAGTACTTC. Full variable domain (outside the CDR3, taken from reference TRBV7-3 and TRBJ2-4): GAGVSQTPSNKVTEKGKYVELRCDPISGHTALYWYRQSLGQGPEFLIYFQGTGAADDSGLPNDRFFAVRPEGSVSTLKIQRTERGDSAVYLCASSLRTDRGDIQYFGAGTRLSVL.

The V and J genes are TRBV18 and TRBJ1-2, with a tentative D call TRBD1 (5 bases). Per germline, CDR1 KGHSH and CDR2 LQKENI. The CDR3 length is 14 residues. V was clipped by 3 bases and J by 6 bases, with 14 bases between them. CDR3 nucleotides: TGTGCCAGCTCACCGTCGCAGGGAGGGGATGGCTACACCTTC. It specifies CASSPSQGGDGYTF.

The chain carries TRBV11-3 and TRBJ2-7, with D maybe TRBD1 (6 bases). This CDR3 region has 14 residues. Germline values: CDR1 SGHNT, CDR2 YENEEA. V was cut by 0 bases and J by 7 bases, with 13 bases left in between. CDR3: CASSLDPSDSEQYF. The CDR3 coding sequence is TGTGCCAGCAGCTTAGATCCGTCGGACAGTGAGCAGTACTTC.